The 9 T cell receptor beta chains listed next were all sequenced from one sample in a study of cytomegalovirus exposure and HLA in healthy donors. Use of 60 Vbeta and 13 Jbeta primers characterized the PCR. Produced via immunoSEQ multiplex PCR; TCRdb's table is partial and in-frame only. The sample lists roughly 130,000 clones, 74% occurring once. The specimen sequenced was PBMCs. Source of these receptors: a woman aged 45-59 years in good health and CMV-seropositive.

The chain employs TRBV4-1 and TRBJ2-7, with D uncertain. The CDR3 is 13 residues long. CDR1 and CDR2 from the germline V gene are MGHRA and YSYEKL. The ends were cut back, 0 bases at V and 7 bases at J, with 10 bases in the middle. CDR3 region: CASSQEVADEQYF. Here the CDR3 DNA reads TGCGCCAGCAGCCAAGAAGTGGCGGATGAGCAGTACTTC.

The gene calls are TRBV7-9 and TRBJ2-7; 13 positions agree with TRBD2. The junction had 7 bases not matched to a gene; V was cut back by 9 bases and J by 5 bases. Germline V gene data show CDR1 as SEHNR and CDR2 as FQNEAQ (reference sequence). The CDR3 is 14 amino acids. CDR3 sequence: CASKTSGGVDEQYF. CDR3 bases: TGTGCCAGTAAAACTAGCGGGGGGGTTGACGAGCAGTACTTC.

CDR3 coding DNA: TGCGCCAGCAGTGAGACCGGGACAGGGCGTGAAAAACTGTTTTTT. This translates into CASSETGTGREKLFF. The rearrangement links TRBV10-2 to TRBJ1-4, with 9 bases that match TRBD1. V lost 2 bases, J lost 7 bases, and 5 bases stayed unmatched. There are 15 residues in the CDR3. Germline V gives CDR1 WSHSY, CDR2 SAAADI.

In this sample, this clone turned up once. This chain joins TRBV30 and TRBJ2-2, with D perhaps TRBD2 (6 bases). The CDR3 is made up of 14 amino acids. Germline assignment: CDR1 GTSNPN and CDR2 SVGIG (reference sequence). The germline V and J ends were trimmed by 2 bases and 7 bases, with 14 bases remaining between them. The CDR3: CAWSTTVRGGELFF. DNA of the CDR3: TGTGCCTGGAGTACAACCGTGCGGGGCGGGGAGCTGTTTTTT.

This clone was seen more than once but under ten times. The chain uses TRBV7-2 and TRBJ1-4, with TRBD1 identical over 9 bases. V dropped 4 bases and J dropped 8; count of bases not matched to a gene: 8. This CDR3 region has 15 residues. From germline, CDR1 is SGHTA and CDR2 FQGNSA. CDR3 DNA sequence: TGTGCCAGCAGCTACCTGACAGGGGGAAGGGAAAAACTGTTTTTT. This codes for CASSYLTGGREKLFF.

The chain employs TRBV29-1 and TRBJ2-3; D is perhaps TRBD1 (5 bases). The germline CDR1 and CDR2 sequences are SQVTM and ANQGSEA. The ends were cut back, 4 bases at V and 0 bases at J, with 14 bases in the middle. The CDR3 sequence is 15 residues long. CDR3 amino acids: CSVGNRHTSTDTQYF. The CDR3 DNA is TGCAGCGTTGGTAACAGGCACACTAGCACAGATACGCAGTATTTT.

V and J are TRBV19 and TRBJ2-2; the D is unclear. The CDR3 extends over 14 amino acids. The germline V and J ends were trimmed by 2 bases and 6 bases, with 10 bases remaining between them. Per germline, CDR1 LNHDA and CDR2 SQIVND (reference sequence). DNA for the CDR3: TGTGCCAGTAGTATATCCGAGGCGGCCGGGGAGCTGTTTTTT. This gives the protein CASSISEAAGELFF.

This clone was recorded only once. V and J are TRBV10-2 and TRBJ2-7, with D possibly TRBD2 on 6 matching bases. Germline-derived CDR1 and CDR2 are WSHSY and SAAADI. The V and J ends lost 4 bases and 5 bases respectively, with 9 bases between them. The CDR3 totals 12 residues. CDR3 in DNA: TGCGCCAGCAGTGGCGGGGTCCACGAGCAGTACTTC. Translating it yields CASSGGVHEQYF.

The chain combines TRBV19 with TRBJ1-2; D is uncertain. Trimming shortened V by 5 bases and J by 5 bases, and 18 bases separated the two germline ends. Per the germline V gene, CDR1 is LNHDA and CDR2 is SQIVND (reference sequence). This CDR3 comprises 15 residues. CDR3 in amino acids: CASSSSLAGSYGYTF. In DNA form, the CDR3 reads TGTGCCAGTAGTTCATCTCTGGCAGGATCTTATGGCTACACCTTC.